The entry below describes one TCR beta chain. Its antigen is undetermined. CDR1 is SQVTM, CDR2 ANQGSEA, per germline. Trimming removed 6 bases from V and 4 bases from J; junction bases left unmatched: 6. The CDR3 consists of 13 residues. This entry belongs to a study of shared clonotypes between healthy human individuals. Study-level results: Clonotypes shared by all four sorted-subset donors had higher generation probabilities than non-shared clonotypes.

Each subset's genomic DNA was shared equally among a number of immunoSEQ plates. Only in-frame clones appear in the TCRdb table, and some are missing; sequencing was by immunoSEQ multiplex PCR. Among under 2.5 million clones, about nine tenths were seen once, and the ten largest hold around 0.35%. Sequenced sample: naive CD4+ T cells from PBMCs. As to subset: CD45RA+ positively selected. The V gene is TRBV29-1, the J gene TRBJ2-7; TRBD1 agrees at 10 bases. This receptor was identified in a man younger than 35 in good health. Some clones in this sample may be carry-over from other donors' samples. The CDR3 DNA reads as TGCAGCGTCCGACAGGGGGCGCGGTACGAGCAGTACTTC. Translating it yields CSVRQGARYEQYF.